The 27 T cell receptor beta chains given below trace back to one sample, sequenced in a study of control samples from healthy donors and cancer patients. Libraries were prepared by immunoSEQ multiplex PCR; TCRdb keeps only in-frame clonotypes and omits some of them. The sample yields around 110,000 clones, approximately 90% seen once. Specimen: blood. These receptors all come from a woman in her 70s in good health.

The rearrangement joins TRBV4-1 to TRBJ2-1; D unclear. This CDR3 has 13 amino acids. V was cut by 0 bases and J by 10 bases, with 10 bases left in between. CDR1 is MGHRA and CDR2 is YSYEKL in the germline V gene. The CDR3 reads CASSQERHLEQFF. CDR3 in DNA: TGCGCCAGCAGCCAAGAACGACATTTGGAGCAGTTCTTC.

The chain carries TRBV5-1 and TRBJ2-2; TRBD1 matches 9 bases. Germline CDR1 and CDR2: SGHRS and YFSETQ. J lost 4 bases, V lost 7 bases, and 11 bases had no gene match. The CDR3 consists of 16 residues. DNA for the CDR3: TGCGCCAGCGGACTACTCGGACAGGGGCCCACCGGGGAGCTGTTTTTT. Amino acids: CASGLLGQGPTGELFF.

V usage is TRBV4-2 and J usage is TRBJ2-3; 8 positions agree with TRBD2. The J segment lost 0 bases and the V segment lost 4 bases, leaving 6 bases of the junction unmatched. CDR3 length equals 16 residues. Germline loops: CDR1 LGHNA, CDR2 YNFKEQ. The CDR3 region is CASSPRGGLSTDTQYF. CDR3 coding DNA: TGTGCCAGCAGCCCCCGGGGGGGGCTAAGCACAGATACGCAGTATTTT.

CDR3 DNA: TGTGCCAGCGCGCCGGAAGGTGGGCGGACTTCATACGAGCAGTACTTC. It yields the protein CASAPEGGRTSYEQYF. The chain combines TRBV9 with TRBJ2-7, with D possibly matching TRBD2 (5 bases). Germline CDR1 is SGDLS and CDR2 is YYNGEE. V shed 7 bases and J shed 4 bases, with 24 bases lying between them. This CDR3 region has 16 residues.

In this sample, this clone turned up once. This chain uses TRBV11-2 with TRBJ2-2; 16 bases line up with TRBD2. Germline V gene lookup returns CDR1 SGHAT and CDR2 FQNNGV. The CDR3 covers 18 residues. Trimming at V came to 0 bases and at J to 5 bases, leaving 3 bases not matched to a gene. CDR3 DNA: TGTGCCAGCAGCTTAGACCCGGGACTAGCGGGGGGGACCGGGGAGCTGTTTTTT. It yields the protein CASSLDPGLAGGTGELFF.

The V call is TRBV28, the J call TRBJ1-1, with D perhaps matching TRBD1 (5 bases). Germline CDR1 reads MDHEN; CDR2 reads SYDVKM. V lost 6 bases and J 10 bases, leaving 18 bases between the germline ends. This CDR3 has 13 residues. CDR3 in amino acids: CASSQMDTLGAFF. The CDR3 DNA follows: TGTGCCAGCAGCCAGATGGACACGCTTGGAGCTTTCTTT.

This chain connects TRBV5-4 to TRBJ2-7; no clear D gene. The CDR3 is 10 amino acids. V lost 3 bases, J lost 6 bases, and 4 bases lay in between. CDR1 and CDR2 (germline): SGHNT, YYREEE (reference sequence). CDR3: CASSCVEQYF. CDR3 sequence (DNA): TGTGCCAGCAGCTGCGTCGAGCAGTACTTC.

This chain connects TRBV2 to TRBJ1-2; a weak D match, TRBD1 (6 bases). V dropped 0 bases and J dropped 4 bases, with 9 bases sitting between them. Germline V gives CDR1 SNHLY, CDR2 FYNNEI. This CDR3 is 14 amino acids long. The DNA of the CDR3 is TGTGCCAGCAGTGAAGCGGGCAGGGGCTATGGCTACACCTTC. Encoded protein: CASSEAGRGYGYTF. The entire variable domain, with the rest obtained from reference TRBV2 and TRBJ1-2, is as follows: EPEVTQTPSHQVTQMGQEVILRCVPISNHLYFYWYRQILGQKVEFLVSFYNNEISEKSEIFDDQFSVERPDGSNFTLKIRSTKLEDSAMYFCASSEAGRGYGYTFGSGTRLTVV.

The V gene is TRBV19, the J gene TRBJ2-3, with a weak D call TRBD2 (5 bases). Germline loops: CDR1 LNHDA, CDR2 SQIVND (reference sequence). The CDR3 is made up of 15 amino acids. V was trimmed by 1 base and J by 6 bases, leaving 14 bases between them. This CDR3 reads CASSIGFAGPDTQYF. CDR3 bases: TGTGCCAGTAGTATAGGGTTTGCGGGCCCGGATACGCAGTATTTT.

This clone showed up just once. This chain joins TRBV11-2 and TRBJ1-5, with D maybe TRBD1 (5 bases). The V gene's germline CDR1 is SGHAT and CDR2 FQNNGV. The CDR3 loop spans 12 amino acids. V lost 3 bases and J 8 bases, leaving 8 bases between the germline ends. The CDR3 region is CASSLGGEPQHF. The CDR3, as DNA: TGTGCCAGCAGCTTGGGGGGGGAGCCCCAGCATTTT.

V and J are TRBV19 and TRBJ1-1, with TRBD1 matching 9 bases. The length of the CDR3 is 16 residues. With V trimmed by 6 bases and J by 4 bases, 12 bases remained unmatched. Germline CDR1 LNHDA, CDR2 SQIVND (reference sequence). CDR3 sequence: CASRPGQGTGGTEAFF. DNA of the CDR3: TGTGCCAGTAGGCCGGGACAGGGAACAGGCGGCACTGAAGCTTTCTTT.

This clone was observed once. The rearrangement joins TRBV6-4 to TRBJ1-4; D is undetermined. CDR3 length: 14 amino acids. Germline V gene lookup returns CDR1 MRHNA and CDR2 SNTAGT. With 7 bases removed from V and 0 bases from J, the gap between germline ends came to 9 bases. DNA for the CDR3: TGTGCCAGCACCGGAGCTGCAACTAATGAAAAACTGTTTTTT. It codes for CASTGAATNEKLFF.

This clone appeared once. This sequence joins TRBV5-5 and TRBJ2-1; 10 nucleotides match TRBD1. V shed 3 bases, J shed 9 bases, and the junction held 9 bases outside the gene matches. From germline, CDR1 is SGHKS and CDR2 YYEKEE (reference sequence). This CDR3 is built from 15 residues. The CDR3 here is CASSSGTGEWSEQFF. As DNA, the CDR3 is TGTGCCAGCAGCTCTGGGACAGGGGAATGGAGTGAGCAGTTCTTC.

The rearrangement uses TRBV5-1 and TRBJ2-2; TRBD1 is a possible D gene (5 bases). Germline V lookup: CDR1 SGHRS, CDR2 YFSETQ. V shed 0 bases and J shed 5 bases, with 11 bases lying between them. The CDR3 runs 15 residues. The DNA of the CDR3 is TGCGCCAGCAGCTTGGGACAGTACGGAACCGGGGAGCTGTTTTTT. Translation: CASSLGQYGTGELFF.

The chain has TRBV5-1 and TRBJ2-3; 9 bases are shared with TRBD1. This CDR3 has 15 amino acids. The J segment lost 1 base and the V segment lost 4 bases, leaving 4 bases of the junction unmatched. Germline V CDR1 and CDR2: SGHRS, YFSETQ. The CDR3: CASSTQGAGTDTQYF. The CDR3 nucleotides are TGCGCCAGCAGCACACAGGGGGCGGGCACAGATACGCAGTATTTT.

The gene calls are TRBV9 and TRBJ2-7; 11 nucleotides match TRBD1. The germline V gene has CDR1 SGDLS and CDR2 YYNGEE. This CDR3 contains 14 residues. With V trimmed by 2 bases and J by 5 bases, 3 bases remained unmatched. CDR3 DNA: TGTGCCAGCAGCGTTGGGACAGGGGGTGACGAGCAGTACTTC. Translating gives CASSVGTGGDEQYF.

In this sample, this clone turned up once. This chain links TRBV9 with TRBJ2-5; TRBD2 matches at 9 bases. V shed 5 bases, J shed 4 bases, and the junction held 9 bases outside the gene matches. The CDR3 extends over 15 amino acids. The germline V gene has CDR1 SGDLS and CDR2 YYNGEE. CDR3 in amino acids: CASSPLAGAGETQYF. CDR3 coding DNA: TGTGCCAGCAGTCCTTTAGCGGGGGCGGGAGAGACCCAGTACTTC.

The V call is TRBV5-1, the J call TRBJ1-4; 7 nucleotides agree with TRBD1. The germline V gene has CDR1 SGHRS and CDR2 YFSETQ. V was pared by 5 bases and J by 5 bases, with 6 bases of the junction left unmatched. The CDR3 is made up of 14 amino acids. This chain's CDR3 is CASRTGTVNEKLFF. CDR3 nucleotide sequence: TGCGCCAGCAGAACCGGGACAGTCAATGAAAAACTGTTTTTT.

The chain links TRBV6-5 to TRBJ1-3; D not resolved. The V gene lost 8 bases and the J gene lost 7 bases, with 18 bases spanning the gap. Germline V gives CDR1 MNHEY, CDR2 SVGAGI. The CDR3 is 14 amino acids. The CDR3 nucleotides read TGTGCCAGCCAGAGAGGCAACAAGGAGAACACCATATATTTT. Protein product: CASQRGNKENTIYF.

About this clone itself: Mismatch with germline at one junction end may stem from a read error. The sample holds other DNA sequences that translate to the same CDR3. The V call is TRBV5-1, the J call TRBJ1-2; D is undetermined. The V gene's germline CDR1 is SGHRS and CDR2 YFSETQ. The CDR3 is 14 amino acids. The CDR3 coding sequence is TGCGCCAGCAGCTTGTTGCGGCAAGACTATGGCTACACCTTT. This gives the protein CASSLLRQDYGYTF.

The V call is TRBV19, the J call TRBJ2-1; D possibly corresponds to TRBD1 (6 bases). The CDR3 runs 16 residues. Trimming shortened V by 5 bases and J by 7 bases, and 21 bases separated the two germline ends. Germline values: CDR1 LNHDA, CDR2 SQIVND (reference sequence). CDR3 nucleotide sequence: TGTGCCAGTAGTCAGATAGGGTGGCCAGGGGAAAATGAGCAGTTCTTC. This encodes CASSQIGWPGENEQFF.

The V and J genes are TRBV3-1 (or the pseudogene TRBV3-2) and TRBJ2-7; 7 nucleotides align to TRBD1. The germline CDR1 and CDR2 sequences are LGHDT and YNNKEL (reference sequence). J was trimmed by 2 bases and V by 4 bases; bases with no gene match: 8. The CDR3 loop spans 15 amino acids. CDR3 sequence: CASSRDSARAYEQYF. The CDR3 DNA sequence: TGTGCCAGCAGCCGGGACAGCGCACGAGCCTACGAGCAGTACTTC.

With respect to this clone: This sample includes further DNA sequences coding for the same CDR3. This rearrangement joins TRBV6-5 to TRBJ1-1; D may be TRBD1 (5 bases). V was pared by 6 bases and J by 0 bases, with 8 bases between. This CDR3 spans 13 amino acids. Germline CDR1 MNHEY, CDR2 SVGAGI. DNA of the CDR3: TGTGCCAGCAGAGACAGTCTGAACACTGAAGCTTTCTTT. Translated, it gives CASRDSLNTEAFF.

V usage is TRBV4-3 and J usage is TRBJ2-1; 12 nucleotides line up with TRBD1. CDR1 is LGHNA and CDR2 is YSLEER in the germline V gene. The junction had 7 bases not matched to a gene; V was cut back by 4 bases and J by 6 bases. This CDR3 has 16 residues. The CDR3 bases are TGCGCCAGCAGCCCCGACCGGGACAGGGGGCCCAATGAGCAGTTCTTC. Encoded protein: CASSPDRDRGPNEQFF.

CDR3 sequence reads: CASRQTGQGDSPLHF. The CDR3 DNA is TGTGCCAGCAGACAGACGGGACAGGGAGATTCACCCCTCCACTTT. The chain employs TRBV6-6 and TRBJ1-6; TRBD1 matches 9 bases. Germline CDR1 MNHNY, CDR2 SVGAGI (reference sequence). J gave up 8 bases and V 6 bases, and 8 bases lay outside the gene matches. The CDR3 is made up of 15 amino acids.

This clone has a single count. The chain is built from TRBV29-1 and TRBJ2-3, with 7 bases identical to TRBD1. J lost 2 bases, V lost 2 bases, and 4 bases had no gene match. Germline CDR1 is SQVTM and CDR2 is ANQGSEA. This CDR3 region has 14 residues. The CDR3 sequence is CSVEKGAHTDTQYF. The CDR3, as DNA: TGCAGCGTTGAAAAGGGGGCCCACACAGATACGCAGTATTTT.

This clone occurred a few times. The chain couples TRBV4-2 to TRBJ2-2, with 12 bases that match TRBD1. The CDR3 spans 19 residues. Trimming removed 4 bases from V and 3 bases from J; junction bases left unmatched: 12. Germline V CDR1 and CDR2: LGHNA, YNFKEQ. CDR3 in DNA: TGTGCCAGCAGCCCCCGGGTGGAAGGGACAGGGGGCGACACCGGGGAGCTGTTTTTT. This encodes CASSPRVEGTGGDTGELFF.